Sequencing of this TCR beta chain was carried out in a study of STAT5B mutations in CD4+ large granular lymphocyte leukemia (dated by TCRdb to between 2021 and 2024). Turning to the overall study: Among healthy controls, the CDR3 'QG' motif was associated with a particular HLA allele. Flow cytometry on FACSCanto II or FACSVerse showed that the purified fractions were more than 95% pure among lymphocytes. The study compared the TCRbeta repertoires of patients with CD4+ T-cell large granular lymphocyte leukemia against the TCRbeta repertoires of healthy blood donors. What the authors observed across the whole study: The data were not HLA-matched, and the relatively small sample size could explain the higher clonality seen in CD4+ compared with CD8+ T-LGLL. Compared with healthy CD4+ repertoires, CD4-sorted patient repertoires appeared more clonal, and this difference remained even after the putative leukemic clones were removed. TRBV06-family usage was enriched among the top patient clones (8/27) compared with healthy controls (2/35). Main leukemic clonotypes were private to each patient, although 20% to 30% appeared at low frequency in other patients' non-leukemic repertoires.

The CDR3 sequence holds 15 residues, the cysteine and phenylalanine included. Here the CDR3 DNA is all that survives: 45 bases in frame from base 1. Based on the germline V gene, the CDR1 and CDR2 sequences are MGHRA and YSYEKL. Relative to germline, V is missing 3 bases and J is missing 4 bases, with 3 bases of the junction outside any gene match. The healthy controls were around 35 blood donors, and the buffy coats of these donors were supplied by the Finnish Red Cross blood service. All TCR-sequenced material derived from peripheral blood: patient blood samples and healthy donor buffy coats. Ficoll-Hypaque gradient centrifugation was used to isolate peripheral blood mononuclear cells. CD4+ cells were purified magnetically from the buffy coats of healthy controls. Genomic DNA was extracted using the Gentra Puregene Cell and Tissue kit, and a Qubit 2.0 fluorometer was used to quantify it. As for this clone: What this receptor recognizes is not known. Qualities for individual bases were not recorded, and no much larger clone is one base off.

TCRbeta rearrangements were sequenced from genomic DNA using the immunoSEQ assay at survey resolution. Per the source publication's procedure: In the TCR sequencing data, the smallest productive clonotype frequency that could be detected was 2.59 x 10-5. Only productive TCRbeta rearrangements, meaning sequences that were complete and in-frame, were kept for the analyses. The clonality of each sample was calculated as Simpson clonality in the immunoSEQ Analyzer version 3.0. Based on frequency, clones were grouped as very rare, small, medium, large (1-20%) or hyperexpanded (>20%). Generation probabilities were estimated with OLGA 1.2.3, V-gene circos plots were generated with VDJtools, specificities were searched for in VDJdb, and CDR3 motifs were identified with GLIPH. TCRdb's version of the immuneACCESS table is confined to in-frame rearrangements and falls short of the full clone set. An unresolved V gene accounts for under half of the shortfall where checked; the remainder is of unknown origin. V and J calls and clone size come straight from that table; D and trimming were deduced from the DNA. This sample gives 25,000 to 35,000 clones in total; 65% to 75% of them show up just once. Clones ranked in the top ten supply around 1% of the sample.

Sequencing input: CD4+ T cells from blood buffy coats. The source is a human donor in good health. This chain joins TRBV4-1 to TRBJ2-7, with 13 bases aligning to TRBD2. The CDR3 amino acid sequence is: CASSQGLAGSYEQYF. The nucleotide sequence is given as TGCGCCAGCAGCCAGGGACTAGCGGGATCGTACGAGCAGTACTTC.